The sequence of this T cell receptor beta chain was determined in a study of blood T cell repertoires in COVID-19. Overall study context: The United States, Italy and Spain were the sources of the acute and convalescent COVID-19 samples. Sources were T cells, B-cell-depleted T cells, or PBMCs; the material itself was cDNA or gDNA.

Under the authors' procedure: Using reference gene primer amplification, nucleated cell counts were estimated. Produced via immunoSEQ multiplex PCR; TCRdb's table is partial and in-frame only. V, J and clone size derive from that table, while D and trimming were established from the DNA sequence. The table shows some 300,000 clones, with roughly 88% occurring only once. Trimming at V came to 5 bases and at J to 5 bases, leaving 11 bases not matched to a gene. The CDR3 covers 15 residues. Germline CDR1 SGHAT, CDR2 FQNNGV. Sequences were obtained from peripheral blood. This chain uses TRBV11-2 with TRBJ2-7; TRBD1 matches 8 bases. The TCR was taken from a woman aged 25 to 45 who had recovered from COVID-19. CDR3 nucleotide sequence: TGTGCCAGCAGCCCTTACCCTGACAGGGGCAACGAGCAGTACTTC. Amino acid sequence: CASSPYPDRGNEQYF.